One sample yielded the 25 T cell receptor beta chains listed below, sequenced in a study of CD8 T cells in ankylosing spondylitis. Using its own MiXCR run on the 5' RACE reads, TCRdb lists one record per CDR3 protein. The sample carries fewer than 250,000 distinct CDR3 sequences, over 9.5% recorded once. Sequenced: blood, either unsorted or a sorted T cell fraction (not recorded which). The source of these receptors is a male donor with ankylosing spondylitis or in good health (not recorded which).

This clonotype was seen ten or more times. The chain is built from TRBV7-9 and TRBJ2-7; 8 bases map to TRBD1. The germline V gene has CDR1 SEHNR and CDR2 FQNEAQ (reference sequence). J was trimmed by 3 bases and V by 5 bases; bases with no gene match: 6. The CDR3 length is 14 residues. CDR3 amino acids: CASSPGTGNYEQYF. The CDR3 region has the DNA TGTGCCAGCAGCCCAGGGACAGGAAACTACGAGCAGTACTTC.

This clonotype was recorded many times. This chain uses TRBV7-8 with TRBJ1-1, with TRBD1 matching over 7 bases. Germline lookup yields CDR1 SGHVS and CDR2 FQNEAQ. The CDR3 spans 16 residues. The junction had 12 bases not matched to a gene; V was cut back by 4 bases and J by 4 bases. The CDR3 loop is CASSSRFETGLTEAFF. In DNA, the CDR3 is TGTGCCAGCAGCTCCCGTTTTGAGACAGGGCTCACTGAAGCTTTCTTT.

This clonotype was observed at least ten times. The chain combines TRBV12-3 or TRBV12-4 with TRBJ2-5; either TRBD1 or TRBD2 may supply D (5 bases each). The CDR3 extends over 13 amino acids. V lost 2 bases and J lost 5, with 9 bases in between. As DNA, the CDR3 is TGTGCCAGCAGTTTATACGGGGCGGAGACCCAGTACTTC. This translates into CASSLYGAETQYF.

This clonotype was detected ten times or more. The chain employs TRBV7-3 and TRBJ1-1, with D perhaps matching TRBD1 (6 bases). Trimming took off 4 bases at V and 1 base at J, with 10 bases between the two ends. Germline CDR1 is SGHTA and CDR2 is FQGTGA. The CDR3 extends over 14 amino acids. The CDR3 DNA follows: TGTGCCAGCAGCTGGGGGCTTTCGAACACTGAAGCTTTCTTT. Protein product: CASSWGLSNTEAFF.

Regarding this clonotype: One base away lies a much larger clone, so this may be a sequencing read error. The CDR3 ends on some other residue instead of the conserved phenylalanine or tryptophan, so this is likely a read error. The rearrangement joins TRBV5-1 to TRBJ2-3, with D perhaps matching TRBD1 (5 bases). The CDR3 loop spans 15 amino acids. Per germline, CDR1 SGHRS and CDR2 YFSETQ. Trimming shortened V by 5 bases and J by 2 bases, and 15 bases separated the two germline ends. The CDR3 reads CASRRWGGSTDTQYY. The DNA of the CDR3 is TGCGCCAGCAGGAGATGGGGCGGCTCCACAGATACGCAGTATTAT.

This clonotype was recorded at least ten times. The genes are TRBV5-1 and TRBJ1-1; D is undetermined. The CDR3 consists of 15 residues. V was trimmed by 5 bases and J by 4 bases, leaving 18 bases between them. CDR1 is SGHRS and CDR2 is YFSETQ in the germline V gene. CDR3 coding DNA: TGCGCCAGCAGTCCCAGGATAGGGCGGGCCACTGAAGCTTTCTTT. Protein sequence: CASSPRIGRATEAFF.

This clonotype was counted between two and nine times. For the CDR3, the DNA is TGCGCCAGCAGTGCCGCTACCTCCTACGAGCAGTACTTC. This codes for CASSAATSYEQYF. This sequence joins TRBV5-1 and TRBJ2-7, with D hard to call. The V gene's germline CDR1 is SGHRS and CDR2 YFSETQ. There are 13 residues in the CDR3. Trimming took 5 bases from V and 0 from J, leaving 9 bases between them.

This clonotype was seen more than once but under ten times. The chain employs TRBV24-1 and TRBJ2-1; no clear D. Germline-derived CDR1 and CDR2 are KGHDR and SFDVKD. CDR3 length equals 13 residues. V was trimmed by 4 bases and J by 9 bases, leaving 12 bases between them. The CDR3 sequence is CATSDRTFTEQFF. CDR3 sequence (DNA): TGTGCCACCAGTGACAGGACGTTCACTGAGCAGTTCTTC.

Many counts were recorded for this clonotype. The rearrangement links TRBV6-2 or TRBV6-3 to TRBJ2-3, with D tentatively TRBD1 (6 bases). Deletions cut 2 bases from V and 0 bases from J, with 15 bases between. The V gene's germline CDR1 is MNHEY and CDR2 SVGEGT. The CDR3 runs to 17 residues. CDR3 sequence: CASSYGTSYASTDTQYF. CDR3 nucleotides: TGTGCCAGCAGTTACGGGACATCCTACGCCAGCACAGATACGCAGTATTTT.

This clonotype was seen many times. This chain links TRBV3-1 with TRBJ1-1; the D is unclear. The CDR3 length is 15 residues. Per germline, CDR1 LGHDT and CDR2 YNNKEL (reference sequence). With 4 bases removed from V and 0 bases from J, the gap between germline ends came to 12 bases. The CDR3 spells CASSPGRRLNTEAFF. CDR3 bases: TGTGCCAGCAGCCCCGGTCGCAGATTGAACACTGAAGCTTTCTTT.

This clonotype was counted many times. This chain links TRBV5-1 with TRBJ2-1; weak D call: TRBD2 (6 bases). The ends were cut back, 6 bases at V and 7 bases at J, with 20 bases in the middle. CDR1 is SGHRS, CDR2 YFSETQ, per germline. The CDR3 consists of 15 residues. The CDR3 is CASNSIAASGNEQFF. The CDR3 coding sequence is TGCGCCAGCAACTCCATAGCGGCCTCAGGGAATGAGCAGTTCTTC. The full variable domain, completed using reference TRBV5-1 and TRBJ2-1, is KAGVTQTPRYLIKTRGQQVTLSCSPISGHRSVSWYQQTPGQGLQFLFEYFSETQRNKGNFPGRFSGRQFSNSRSEMNVSTLELGDSALYLCASNSIAASGNEQFFGPGTRLTVL.

There are a few counts of this clonotype. The CDR3 DNA is TGTGCCAGCAGCCCGACTAGCGGGGGATCAGATACGCAGTATTTT. Encoded protein: CASSPTSGGSDTQYF. V is TRBV11-2 and J is TRBJ2-3; 12 bases align to TRBD2. Germline V gene lookup returns CDR1 SGHAT and CDR2 FQNNGV. There are 15 residues in the CDR3. Trimming removed 5 bases from V and 4 bases from J; junction bases left unmatched: 4. The whole variable domain, remainder taken from reference TRBV11-2 and TRBJ2-3, is EAGVAQSPRYKIIEKRQSVAFWCNPISGHATLYWYQQILGQGPKLLIQFQNNGVVDDSQLPKDRFSAERLKGVDSTLKIQPAKLEDSAVYLCASSPTSGGSDTQYFGPGTRLTVL.

The chain uses TRBV7-3 and TRBJ2-2; 10 bases are a match to TRBD2. Germline lookup yields CDR1 SGHTA and CDR2 FQGTGA. The V and J ends lost 0 bases and 1 base, in that order; junction bases with no gene match: 2. The CDR3 length is 17 residues. CDR3 amino acids: CASSLTRTSGNTGELFF. The CDR3 bases are TGTGCCAGCAGCTTAACCCGGACTAGCGGGAACACCGGGGAGCTGTTTTTT.

This clonotype was observed at least ten times. This chain joins TRBV27 and TRBJ2-7; D might be TRBD1 (5 bases). Germline CDR1 MNHEY, CDR2 SMNVEV (reference sequence). The CDR3 runs to 15 residues. The V end was cut by 6 bases, the J end by 2 bases, with 17 bases between. The CDR3 loop is CASRDKPGPTYEQYF. The CDR3 nucleotides read TGTGCCAGCAGGGACAAACCAGGACCAACCTACGAGCAGTACTTC.

This clonotype was recorded at least ten times. The genes are TRBV25-1 and TRBJ1-1, with a weak D call TRBD1 (6 bases). V lost 4 bases and J lost 3, with 27 bases in between. The CDR3 runs to 19 residues. Germline lookup yields CDR1 MGHDK and CDR2 SYGVNS. CDR3 nucleotides: TGTGCCAGCAGTGTAATACTTAAGAAACAGGGAGAGGTGGACACTGAAGCTTTCTTT. Translated: CASSVILKKQGEVDTEAFF.

The CDR3 reads CSPRPGTSLDGEQFF. CDR3 DNA sequence: TGCAGTCCTCGCCCTGGGACTAGCTTGGACGGTGAGCAGTTCTTC. The J gene is TRBJ2-1, the V gene TRBV20-1; 9 bases agree with TRBD2. This CDR3 contains 15 residues. Per germline, CDR1 DFQATT and CDR2 SNEGSKA (reference sequence). V lost 8 bases to trimming and J lost 9 bases; unmatched junction nucleotides: 17.

This clonotype was counted ten times or more. J is TRBJ2-3 and V is TRBV12-3 or TRBV12-4; 7 positions agree with TRBD2. The length of the CDR3 is 15 residues. The J segment lost 0 bases and the V segment lost 3 bases, leaving 3 bases of the junction unmatched. CDR3 region: CASSLTSPSTDTQYF. The CDR3 DNA sequence: TGTGCCAGCAGTTTGACTAGCCCGAGCACAGATACGCAGTATTTT.

This clonotype was recorded at least ten times. The chain employs TRBV9 and TRBJ1-6; 8 nucleotides match TRBD1. V was pared by 3 bases and J by 6 bases, with 11 bases of the junction left unmatched. The germline V gene has CDR1 SGDLS and CDR2 YYNGEE. The CDR3 loop spans 17 amino acids. The CDR3 is CASSGRNRGSLNSPLHF. CDR3 in DNA: TGTGCCAGCAGCGGGAGAAACAGGGGGTCGCTTAATTCACCCCTCCACTTT.

A few counts support this clonotype. The chain combines TRBV3-1 with TRBJ1-4; D perhaps matches TRBD1 (5 bases). The CDR3 length is 16 residues. Germline CDR1 and CDR2: LGHDT and YNNKEL (reference sequence). The V end lost 5 bases, the J end lost 0 bases, and 13 bases lay between the germline ends. CDR3 in DNA: TGTGCCAGCAGCACCACTGCAGGGTCAACTAATGAAAAACTGTTTTTT. It is translated as CASSTTAGSTNEKLFF.

A few counts support this clonotype. The chain is built from TRBV5-1 and TRBJ2-7; 13 positions match TRBD2. Per germline, CDR1 SGHRS and CDR2 YFSETQ. V was pared by 3 bases and J by 2 bases, with 5 bases of the junction left unmatched. The CDR3 has 16 residues. The CDR3 region is CASSWGLAGTTYEQYF. CDR3 DNA sequence: TGCGCCAGCAGCTGGGGACTAGCGGGGACCACCTACGAGCAGTACTTC.

The rearrangement links TRBV9 to TRBJ1-3; D is undetermined. Trimming shortened V by 5 bases and J by 0 bases, and 9 bases separated the two germline ends. Germline values: CDR1 SGDLS, CDR2 YYNGEE. CDR3 length equals 14 residues. CDR3: CASSRGDSGNTIYF. The CDR3 DNA reads as TGTGCCAGCAGTCGGGGAGACTCTGGAAACACCATATATTTT.

Many counts were recorded for this clonotype. The CDR3 nucleotides are TGTGCCACAGAAGCCGGGACATACGACAATGAGCAGTTCTTC. The encoded protein is CATEAGTYDNEQFF. This chain joins TRBV28 and TRBJ2-1; D is possibly TRBD1 (6 bases). CDR1 and CDR2 from the germline V gene are MDHEN and SYDVKM. This CDR3 comprises 14 residues. The V gene lost 10 bases and the J gene lost 5 bases, with 18 bases spanning the gap.

This clonotype was seen only a few times. The gene calls are TRBV5-1 and TRBJ1-1; 7 bases fit TRBD1. Germline values: CDR1 SGHRS, CDR2 YFSETQ. This CDR3 has 11 amino acids. J gave up 13 bases and V 2 bases, and 5 bases lay outside the gene matches. For the CDR3, the DNA is TGCGCCAGCAGCTTAGACAGGGAAAATTTCTTT. The encoded protein is CASSLDRENFF.

There are a few counts of this clonotype. The chain is built from TRBV5-1 and TRBJ2-5, with D perhaps TRBD1 (5 bases). The CDR3 is made up of 15 amino acids. Trimming stripped 0 bases from V and 1 base from J, with 10 bases between. Germline V CDR1 and CDR2: SGHRS, YFSETQ. The CDR3 DNA sequence: TGCGCCAGCAGCTTGGCAGGGAACCCCCAAGAGACCCAGTACTTC. Translation gives CASSLAGNPQETQYF.

The chain recombines TRBV28 with TRBJ1-2, with TRBD1 as a possible D gene (6 bases). Germline loops: CDR1 MDHEN, CDR2 SYDVKM. The length of the CDR3 is 17 residues. V lost 5 bases and J lost 4, with 23 bases in between. The chain's CDR3 is CASSPQSQQGVVYGYTF. The CDR3 nucleotides read TGTGCCAGCAGTCCCCAGTCCCAACAGGGAGTCGTCTATGGCTACACCTTC.